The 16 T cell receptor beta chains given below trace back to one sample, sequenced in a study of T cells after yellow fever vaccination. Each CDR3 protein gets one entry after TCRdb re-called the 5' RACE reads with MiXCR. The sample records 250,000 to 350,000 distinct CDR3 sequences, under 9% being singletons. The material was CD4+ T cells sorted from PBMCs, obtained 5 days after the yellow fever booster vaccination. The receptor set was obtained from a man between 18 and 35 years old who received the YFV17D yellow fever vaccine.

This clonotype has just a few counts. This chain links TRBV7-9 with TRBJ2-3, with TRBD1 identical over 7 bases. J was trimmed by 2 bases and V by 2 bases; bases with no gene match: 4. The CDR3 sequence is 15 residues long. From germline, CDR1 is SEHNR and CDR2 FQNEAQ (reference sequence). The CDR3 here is CASSLKGQATDTQYF. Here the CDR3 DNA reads TGTGCCAGCAGCTTAAAAGGACAGGCCACAGATACGCAGTATTTT.

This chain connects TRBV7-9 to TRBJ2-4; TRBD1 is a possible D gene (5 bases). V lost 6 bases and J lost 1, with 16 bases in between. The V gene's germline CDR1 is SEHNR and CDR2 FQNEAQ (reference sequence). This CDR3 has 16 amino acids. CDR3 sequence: CASSKTGTLAKNIQYF. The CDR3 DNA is TGTGCCAGCAGTAAAACAGGAACCCTCGCCAAAAACATTCAGTACTTC.

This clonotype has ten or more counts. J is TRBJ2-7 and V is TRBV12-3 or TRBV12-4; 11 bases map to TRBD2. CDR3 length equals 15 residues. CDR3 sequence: CASSVAGGPLYEQYV. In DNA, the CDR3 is TGTGCCAGCAGTGTAGCGGGGGGGCCTCTCTACGAGCAGTACGTC.

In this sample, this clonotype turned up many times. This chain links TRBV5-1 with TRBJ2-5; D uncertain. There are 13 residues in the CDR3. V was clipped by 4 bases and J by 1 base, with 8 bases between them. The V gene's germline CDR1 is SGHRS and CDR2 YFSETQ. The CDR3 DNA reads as TGCGCCAGCAGCCCGGACCCCCAAGAGACCCAGTACTTC. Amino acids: CASSPDPQETQYF.

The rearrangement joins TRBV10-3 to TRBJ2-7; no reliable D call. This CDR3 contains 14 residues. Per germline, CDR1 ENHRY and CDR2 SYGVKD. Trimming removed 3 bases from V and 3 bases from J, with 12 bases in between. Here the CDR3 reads CAISEGFGYYEQYF. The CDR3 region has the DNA TGTGCCATCAGTGAAGGGTTCGGCTACTACGAGCAGTACTTC.

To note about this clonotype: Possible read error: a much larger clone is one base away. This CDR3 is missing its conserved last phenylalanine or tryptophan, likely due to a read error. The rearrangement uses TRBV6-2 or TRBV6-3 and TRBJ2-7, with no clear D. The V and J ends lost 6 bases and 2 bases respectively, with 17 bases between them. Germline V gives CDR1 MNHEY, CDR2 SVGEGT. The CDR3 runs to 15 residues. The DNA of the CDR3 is TGTGCCAGCAGCCCTACCTCGACCGAAGCCTACGAGCAGTACTTG. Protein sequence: CASSPTSTEAYEQYL.

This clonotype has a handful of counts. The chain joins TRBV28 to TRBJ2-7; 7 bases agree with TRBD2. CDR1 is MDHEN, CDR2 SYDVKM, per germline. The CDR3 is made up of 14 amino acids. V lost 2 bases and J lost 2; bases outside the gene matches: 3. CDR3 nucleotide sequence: TGTGCCAGCAGTTTACCGGGAGGACCCTACGAGCAGTACGTC. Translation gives CASSLPGGPYEQYV.

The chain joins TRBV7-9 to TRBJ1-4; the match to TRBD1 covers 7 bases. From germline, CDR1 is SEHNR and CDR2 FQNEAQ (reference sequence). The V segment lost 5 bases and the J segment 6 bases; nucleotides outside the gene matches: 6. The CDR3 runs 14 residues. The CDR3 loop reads CASSRGTAHEKLFF. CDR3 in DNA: TGTGCCAGCAGCCGTGGGACAGCACATGAAAAACTGTTTTTT.

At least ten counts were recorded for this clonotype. CDR3 DNA sequence: TGTGCCAGCAGCTCATCGGGGACTGACTACAAAGCTTTCTTT. Protein: CASSSSGTDYKAFF. The V call is TRBV11-1, the J call TRBJ1-1; D may be TRBD1 (5 bases). In germline, CDR1 is SGHAT, CDR2 FQDESV (reference sequence). With 4 bases removed from V and 9 bases from J, the gap between germline ends came to 18 bases. The CDR3 spans 14 residues.

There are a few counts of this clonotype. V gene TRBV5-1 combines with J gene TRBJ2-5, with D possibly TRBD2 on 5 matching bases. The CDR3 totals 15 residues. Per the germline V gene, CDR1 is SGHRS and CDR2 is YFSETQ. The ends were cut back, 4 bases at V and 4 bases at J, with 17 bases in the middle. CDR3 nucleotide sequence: TGCGCCAGCAGCCCGGGTGGAGGCCGGGGAGAGACCCAGTACTTC. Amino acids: CASSPGGGRGETQYF.

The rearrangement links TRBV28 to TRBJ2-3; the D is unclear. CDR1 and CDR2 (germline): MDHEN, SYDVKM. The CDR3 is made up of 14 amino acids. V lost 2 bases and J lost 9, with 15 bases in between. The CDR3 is CASSLTLGSGTQYF. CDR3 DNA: TGTGCCAGCAGTTTAACCCTCGGTTCCGGCACGCAGTATTTT.

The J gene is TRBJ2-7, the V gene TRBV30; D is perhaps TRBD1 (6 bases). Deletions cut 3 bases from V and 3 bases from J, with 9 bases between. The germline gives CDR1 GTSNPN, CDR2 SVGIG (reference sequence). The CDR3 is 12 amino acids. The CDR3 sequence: CAWSRDNYEQYF. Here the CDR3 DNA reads TGTGCCTGGAGCCGGGACAACTACGAGCAGTACTTC.

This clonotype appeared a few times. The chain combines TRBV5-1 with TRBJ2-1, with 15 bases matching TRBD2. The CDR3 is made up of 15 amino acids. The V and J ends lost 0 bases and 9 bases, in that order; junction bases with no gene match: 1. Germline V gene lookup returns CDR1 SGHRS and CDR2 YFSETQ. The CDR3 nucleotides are TGCGCCAGCAGCTTGGAGGGACTAGCGGGGGGTGAGCAGTTCTTC. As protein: CASSLEGLAGGEQFF.

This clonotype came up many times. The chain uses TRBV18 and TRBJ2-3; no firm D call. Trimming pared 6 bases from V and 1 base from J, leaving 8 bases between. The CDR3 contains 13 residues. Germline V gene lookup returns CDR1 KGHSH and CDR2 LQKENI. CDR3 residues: CASSPAGTDTQYF. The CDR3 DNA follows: TGTGCCAGCTCCCCCGCCGGCACAGATACGCAGTATTTT.

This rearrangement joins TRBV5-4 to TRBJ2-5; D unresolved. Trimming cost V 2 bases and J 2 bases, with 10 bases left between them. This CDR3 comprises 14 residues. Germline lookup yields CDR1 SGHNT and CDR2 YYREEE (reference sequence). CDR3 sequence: CASSFPPSQETQYF. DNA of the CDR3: TGTGCCAGCAGCTTTCCCCCATCGCAAGAGACCCAGTACTTC.

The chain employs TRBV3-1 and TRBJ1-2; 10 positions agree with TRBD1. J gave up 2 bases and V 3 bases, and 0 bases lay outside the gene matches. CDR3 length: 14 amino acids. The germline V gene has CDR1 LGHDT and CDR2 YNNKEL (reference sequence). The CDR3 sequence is CASSQTGGNYGYTF. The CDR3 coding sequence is TGTGCCAGCAGCCAGACAGGGGGCAACTATGGCTACACCTTC. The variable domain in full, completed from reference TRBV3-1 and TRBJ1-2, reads DTAVSQTPKYLVTQMGNDKSIKCEQNLGHDTMYWYKQDSKKFLKIMFSYNNKELIINETVPNRFSPKSPDKAHLNLHINSLELGDSAVYFCASSQTGGNYGYTFGSGTRLTVV.